Listed below are T cell receptor beta chains from one sample, sequenced in a study of PD-L1 blockade in urothelial cancer. Clones were sequenced by immunoSEQ multiplex PCR, and TCRdb holds only the in-frame ones, with some missing. The table has 40,000 to 55,000 clones, roughly 86% seen once. The source was PBMCs, collected around atezolizumab (anti-PD-L1) treatment. The source of these receptors is a man in his sixties with urothelial cancer. CDR3s include the opening cysteine and the closing phenylalanine or tryptophan. A D gene is named only where the DNA matches it firmly. A clone size is listed for some rows: how often the clone was seen (once, few, many), or a class if it is expanded.

CDR3	DNA	D	size	V	J
CASSPSAGGIYEQYF	TGTGCCAGCAGCCCTTCCGCAGGGGGCATCTACGAGCAGTACTTC	TRBD1	-	TRBV9	TRBJ2-7
CAWSGGGGQPQHF	TGTGCCTGGAGTGGCGGGGGTGGCCAGCCCCAGCATTTT	-	-	TRBV30	TRBJ1-5
CASSPADNEQFF	TGTGCCAGCAGCCCTGCAGACAATGAGCAGTTCTTC	-	-	TRBV6-6	TRBJ2-1
CATRRDSTNEQYF	TGTGCCACCCGCCGGGACTCCACAAACGAGCAGTACTTC	-	-	TRBV5-6	TRBJ2-7
CASSQATGADQPQHF	TGTGCCAGCAGCCAAGCTACAGGGGCCGATCAGCCCCAGCATTTT	TRBD1	-	TRBV4-2	TRBJ1-5
CASSGTGGTYNSPLHF	TGTGCCAGTTCCGGGACAGGGGGAACATATAATTCACCCCTCCACTTT	TRBD1	-	TRBV2	TRBJ1-6
CASSSLTGSYGYTF	TGCGCCAGCAGCAGCCTGACAGGGTCCTATGGCTACACCTTC	TRBD1	-	TRBV5-1	TRBJ1-2
CASSQATGGSSYEQYF	TGCGCCAGCAGCCAAGCGACGGGAGGAAGCTCCTACGAGCAGTACTTC	TRBD2	-	TRBV4-1	TRBJ2-7
CASSPRVGTGLNNEQFF	TGTGCCAGTAGTCCCCGGGTGGGGACAGGCCTGAACAATGAGCAGTTCTTC	TRBD1	-	TRBV19	TRBJ2-1
CAWSGRQGRGQPQHF	TGTGCCTGGAGTGGACGACAGGGGAGAGGTCAGCCCCAGCATTTT	TRBD1	once	TRBV30	TRBJ1-5
CASSVGTSGRRIGETQYF	TGTGCCAGCAGCGTGGGGACTAGCGGGAGGCGAATCGGGGAGACCCAGTACTTC	TRBD2	-	TRBV9	TRBJ2-5
CASQTDTKNIQYF	TGTGCCAGCCAGACAGATACCAAAAACATTCAGTACTTC	-	once	TRBV2	TRBJ2-4
CASSRIAGSSTEAFF	TGCGCCAGCAGCCGTATTGCGGGCAGTAGCACTGAAGCTTTCTTT	-	few	TRBV4-3	TRBJ1-1
CASSQVTGQRVAFF	TGTGCCAGCAGCCAAGTTACAGGACAACGTGTCGCTTTCTTT	-	-	TRBV14	TRBJ1-1
CASRTGTGLTGELFF	TGTGCCAGCAGAACCGGGACAGGGTTGACCGGGGAGCTGTTTTTT	TRBD1	-	TRBV2	TRBJ2-2
CASSPRGEGRRNSPLHF	TGTGCCAGCAGCCCCCGGGGAGAGGGCCGGCGGAATTCACCCCTCCACTTT	-	-	TRBV7-2	TRBJ1-6
CASSPSSNRPQGYGYTF	TGCGCCAGCAGTCCTAGCTCTAACAGGCCCCAGGGGTATGGCTACACCTTC	-	-	TRBV4-1	TRBJ1-2
CASSLVASGGEETQYF	TGCGCCAGCAGCTTGGTGGCTAGCGGGGGAGAAGAGACCCAGTACTTC	TRBD2	-	TRBV5-1	TRBJ2-5
CASSLVSVVEQFF	TGTGCCAGCAGCTTGGTTTCAGTGGTTGAGCAGTTCTTC	-	-	TRBV5-4	TRBJ2-1
CASSYSEAVGQYF	TGTGCCAGCAGCTACTCCGAGGCGGTGGGGCAGTACTTC	-	-	TRBV7-9	TRBJ2-7
CASSPQRWSFHEQYF	TGTGCCAGCAGTCCCCAGCGGTGGAGTTTCCACGAGCAGTACTTC	-	-	TRBV27	TRBJ2-7
CASSGGASEKLFF	TGCGCCAGCTCGGGAGGCGCAAGTGAAAAACTGTTTTTT	-	few	TRBV5-1	TRBJ1-4
CASSTGYSGGRDTQYF	TGTGCCAGCAGCACCGGATATAGCGGGGGGAGAGATACGCAGTATTTT	TRBD2	-	TRBV7-3	TRBJ2-3
CASEQTGQGGGYTF	TGTGCCAGCGAACAAACGGGACAGGGGGGAGGCTACACCTTC	TRBD1	-	TRBV28	TRBJ1-2
CASSGRVGQLNTEAFF	TGTGCCAGCAGCGGAAGAGTGGGACAGTTAAACACTGAAGCTTTCTTT	TRBD1	-	TRBV7-9	TRBJ1-1
CASGTRLAGGYEQYF	TGTGCCAGCGGGACAAGACTAGCGGGGGGGTACGAGCAGTACTTC	TRBD2	-	TRBV6-1	TRBJ2-7
CASSPGSHPYTF	TGTGCCAGCAGCCCAGGGTCTCACCCCTACACCTTC	-	few	TRBV9	TRBJ1-2